The sequence of this T cell receptor beta chain was determined in a study of cytomegalovirus exposure and HLA in healthy donors. Regarding the study as a whole: The study found most TCR sequences rare, yet found some public TCRs in many donors. Links to common viral pathogens appeared, in a later analysis, for several of the most significant clusters.

On this clone itself: Its antigen is unidentified.

Both 60 Vbeta primers and 13 Jbeta primers went into the PCR. Method: immunoSEQ multiplex PCR; TCRdb's copy keeps in-frame clones and lacks some. The sample yields about 120,000 clones, roughly 80% seen once. Trimming took off 5 bases at V and 0 bases at J, with 11 bases between the two ends. CDR1 SGHNT and CDR2 YENEEA come from the germline V gene. The CDR3 covers 15 residues. The sequence came from a female donor in good health and CMV-seronegative. V and J are TRBV11-3 and TRBJ2-1; D is ambiguous. The material sequenced was PBMCs. The CDR3 region has the DNA TGTGCCAGCAGCAAGTTCGGCGGCTCCTACAATGAGCAGTTCTTC. It codes for CASSKFGGSYNEQFF.